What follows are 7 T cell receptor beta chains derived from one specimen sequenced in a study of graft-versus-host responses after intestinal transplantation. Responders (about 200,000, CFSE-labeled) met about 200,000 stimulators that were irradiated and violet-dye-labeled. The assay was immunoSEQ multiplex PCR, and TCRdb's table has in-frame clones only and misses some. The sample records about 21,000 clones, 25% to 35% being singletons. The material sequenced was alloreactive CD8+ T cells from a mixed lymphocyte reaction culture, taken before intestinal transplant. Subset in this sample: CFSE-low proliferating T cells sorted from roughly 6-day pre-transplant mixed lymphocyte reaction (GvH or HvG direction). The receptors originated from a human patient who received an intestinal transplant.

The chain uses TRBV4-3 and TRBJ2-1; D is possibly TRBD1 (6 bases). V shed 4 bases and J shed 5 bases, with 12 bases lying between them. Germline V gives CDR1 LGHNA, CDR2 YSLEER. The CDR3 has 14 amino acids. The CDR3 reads CASSPIWGHNEQFF. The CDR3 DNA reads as TGCGCCAGCAGCCCGATTTGGGGGCACAATGAGCAGTTCTTC.

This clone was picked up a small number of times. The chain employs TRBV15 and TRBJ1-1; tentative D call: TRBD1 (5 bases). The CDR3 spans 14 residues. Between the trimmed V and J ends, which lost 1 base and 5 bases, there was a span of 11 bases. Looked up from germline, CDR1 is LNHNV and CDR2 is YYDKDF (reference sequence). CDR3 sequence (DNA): TGTGCCACCAGCAGAGTGAGGGGTTCGACTGAAGCTTTCTTT. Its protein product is CATSRVRGSTEAFF.

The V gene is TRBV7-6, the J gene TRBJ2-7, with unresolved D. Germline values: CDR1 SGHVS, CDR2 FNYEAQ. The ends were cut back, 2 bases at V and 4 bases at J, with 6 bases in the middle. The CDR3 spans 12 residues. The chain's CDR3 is CASSLRGYEQYF. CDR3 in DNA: TGTGCCAGCAGCTTACGCGGATACGAGCAGTACTTC. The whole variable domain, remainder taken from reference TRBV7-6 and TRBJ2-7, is GAGVSQSPRYKVTKRGQDVALRCDPISGHVSLYWYRQALGQGPEFLTYFNYEAQQDKSGLPNDRFSAERPEGSISTLTIQRTEQRDSAMYRCASSLRGYEQYFGPGTRLTVT.

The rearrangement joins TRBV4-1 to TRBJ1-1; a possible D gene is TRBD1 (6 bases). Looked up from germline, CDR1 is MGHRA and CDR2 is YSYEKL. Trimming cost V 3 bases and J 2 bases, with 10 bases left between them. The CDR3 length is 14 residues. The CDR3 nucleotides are TGCGCCAGCAGCCACAGGGGACCCAACACTGAAGCTTTCTTT. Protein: CASSHRGPNTEAFF.

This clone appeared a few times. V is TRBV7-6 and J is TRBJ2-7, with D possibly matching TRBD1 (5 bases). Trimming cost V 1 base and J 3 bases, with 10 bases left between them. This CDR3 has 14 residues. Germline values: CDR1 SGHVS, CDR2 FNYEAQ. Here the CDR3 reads CASSLGGGYYEQYF. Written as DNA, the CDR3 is TGTGCCAGCAGCTTAGGGGGCGGATACTACGAGCAGTACTTC.

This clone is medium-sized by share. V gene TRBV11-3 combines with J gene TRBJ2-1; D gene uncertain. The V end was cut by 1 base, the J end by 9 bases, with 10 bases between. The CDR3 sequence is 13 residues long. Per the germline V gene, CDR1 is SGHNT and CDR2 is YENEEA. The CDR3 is CASSLARMSEQFF. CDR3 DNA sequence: TGTGCCAGCAGCTTAGCTCGCATGAGTGAGCAGTTCTTC. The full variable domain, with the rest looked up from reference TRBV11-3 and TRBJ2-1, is EAGVVQSPRYKIIEKKQPVAFWCNPISGHNTLYWYLQNLGQGPELLIRYENEEAVDDSQLPKDRFSAERLKGVDSTLKIQPAELGDSAVYLCASSLARMSEQFFGPGTRLTVL.

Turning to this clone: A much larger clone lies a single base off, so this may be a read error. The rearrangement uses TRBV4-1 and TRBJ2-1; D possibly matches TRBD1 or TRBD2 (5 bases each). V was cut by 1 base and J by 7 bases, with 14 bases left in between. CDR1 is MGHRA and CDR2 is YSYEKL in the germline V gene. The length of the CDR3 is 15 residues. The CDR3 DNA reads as TGCGCCAGCAGCCAAGGGGGCGAGAGGGATAATGAGCAGTTCTTC. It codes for CASSQGGERDNEQFF.